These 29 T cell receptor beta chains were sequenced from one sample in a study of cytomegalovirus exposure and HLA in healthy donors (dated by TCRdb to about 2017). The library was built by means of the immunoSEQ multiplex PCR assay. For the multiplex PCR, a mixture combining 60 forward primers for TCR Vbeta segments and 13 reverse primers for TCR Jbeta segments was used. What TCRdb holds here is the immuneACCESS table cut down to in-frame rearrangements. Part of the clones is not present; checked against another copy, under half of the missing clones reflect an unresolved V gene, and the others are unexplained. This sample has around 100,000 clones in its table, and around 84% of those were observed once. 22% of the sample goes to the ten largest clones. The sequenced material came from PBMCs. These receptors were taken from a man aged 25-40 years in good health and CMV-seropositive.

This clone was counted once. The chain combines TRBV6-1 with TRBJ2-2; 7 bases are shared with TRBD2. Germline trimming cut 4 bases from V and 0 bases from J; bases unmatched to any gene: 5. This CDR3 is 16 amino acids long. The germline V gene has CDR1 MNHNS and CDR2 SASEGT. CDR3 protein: CASSGYGGANTGELFF. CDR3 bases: TGTGCCAGCAGTGGTTATGGGGGGGCGAACACCGGGGAGCTGTTTTTT.

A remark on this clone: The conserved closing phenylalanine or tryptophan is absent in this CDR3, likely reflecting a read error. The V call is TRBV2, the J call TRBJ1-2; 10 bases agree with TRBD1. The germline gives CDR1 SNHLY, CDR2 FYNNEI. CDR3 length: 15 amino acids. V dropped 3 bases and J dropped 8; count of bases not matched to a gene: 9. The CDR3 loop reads CASSEVPGQGSGYTL. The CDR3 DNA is TGTGCCAGCAGTGAGGTTCCGGGACAGGGGTCCGGCTACACCCTC.

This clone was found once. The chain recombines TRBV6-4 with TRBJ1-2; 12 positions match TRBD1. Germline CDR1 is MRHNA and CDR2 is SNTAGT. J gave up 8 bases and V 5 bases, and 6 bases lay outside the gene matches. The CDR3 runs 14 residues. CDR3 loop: CASSPGTGGLGYTF. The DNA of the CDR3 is TGTGCCAGCAGTCCCGGGACAGGGGGCTTGGGCTACACCTTC.

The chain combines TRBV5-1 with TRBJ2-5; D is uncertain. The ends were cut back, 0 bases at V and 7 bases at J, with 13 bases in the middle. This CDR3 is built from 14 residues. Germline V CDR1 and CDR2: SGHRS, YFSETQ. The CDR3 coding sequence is TGCGCCAGCAGCTTGGCCAGCGTAGGAGCGACCCAGTACTTC. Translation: CASSLASVGATQYF.

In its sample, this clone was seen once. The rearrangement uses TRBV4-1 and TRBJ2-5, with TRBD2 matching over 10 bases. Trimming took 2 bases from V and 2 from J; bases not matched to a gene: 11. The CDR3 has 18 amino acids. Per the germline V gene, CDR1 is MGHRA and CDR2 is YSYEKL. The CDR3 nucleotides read TGCGCCAGCAGCCAAAAAGCGTCTAGCGGGGGAACACAAGAGACCCAGTACTTC. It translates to CASSQKASSGGTQETQYF.

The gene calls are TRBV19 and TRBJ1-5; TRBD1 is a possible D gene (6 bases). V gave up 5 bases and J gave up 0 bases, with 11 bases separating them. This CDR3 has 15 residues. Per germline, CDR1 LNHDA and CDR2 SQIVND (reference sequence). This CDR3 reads CASSPRQVSNQPQHF. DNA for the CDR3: TGTGCCAGTAGTCCCCGACAGGTTAGCAATCAGCCCCAGCATTTT.

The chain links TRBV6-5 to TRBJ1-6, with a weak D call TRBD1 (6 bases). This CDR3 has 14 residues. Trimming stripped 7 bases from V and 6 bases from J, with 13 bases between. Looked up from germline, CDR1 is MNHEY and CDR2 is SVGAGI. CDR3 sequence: CASMDSPFNSPLHF. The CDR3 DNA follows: TGTGCCAGCATGGACAGTCCTTTTAATTCACCCCTCCACTTT.

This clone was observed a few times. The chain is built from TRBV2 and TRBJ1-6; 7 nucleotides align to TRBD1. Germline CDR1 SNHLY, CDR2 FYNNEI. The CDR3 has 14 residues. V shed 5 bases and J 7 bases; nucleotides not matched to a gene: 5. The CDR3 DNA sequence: TGTGCCAGCAGTTACGGACAGGAGAATTCACCCCTCCACTTT. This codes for CASSYGQENSPLHF.

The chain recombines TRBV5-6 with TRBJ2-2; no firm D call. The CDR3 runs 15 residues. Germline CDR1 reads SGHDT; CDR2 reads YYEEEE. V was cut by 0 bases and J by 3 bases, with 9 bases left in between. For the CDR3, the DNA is TGTGCCAGCAGCTTGGCTCAACTGTACACCGGGGAGCTGTTTTTT. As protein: CASSLAQLYTGELFF.

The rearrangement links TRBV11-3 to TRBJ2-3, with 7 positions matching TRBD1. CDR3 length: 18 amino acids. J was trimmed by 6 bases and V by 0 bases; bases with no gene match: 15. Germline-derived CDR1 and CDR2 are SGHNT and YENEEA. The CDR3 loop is CASSLDPGRGSLFDTQYF. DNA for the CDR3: TGTGCCAGCAGCTTAGATCCGGGCAGGGGGTCCCTTTTCGATACGCAGTATTTT.

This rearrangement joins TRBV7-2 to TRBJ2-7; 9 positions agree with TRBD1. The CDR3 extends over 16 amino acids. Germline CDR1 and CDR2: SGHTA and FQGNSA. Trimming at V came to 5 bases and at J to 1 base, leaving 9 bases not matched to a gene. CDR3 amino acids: CASSRTGAVHSYEQYF. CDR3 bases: TGTGCCAGCAGCCGGACAGGGGCTGTTCATTCCTACGAGCAGTACTTC.

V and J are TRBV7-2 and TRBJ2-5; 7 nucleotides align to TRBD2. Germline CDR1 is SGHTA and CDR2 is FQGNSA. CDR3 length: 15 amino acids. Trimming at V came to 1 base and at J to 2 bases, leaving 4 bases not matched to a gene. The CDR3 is CASSLGGGKQETQYF. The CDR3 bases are TGTGCCAGCAGCTTAGGGGGGGGGAAACAAGAGACCCAGTACTTC.

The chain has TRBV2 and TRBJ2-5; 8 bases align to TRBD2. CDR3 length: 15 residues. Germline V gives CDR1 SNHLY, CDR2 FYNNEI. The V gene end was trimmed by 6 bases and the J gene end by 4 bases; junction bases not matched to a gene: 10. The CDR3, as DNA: TGTGCCAGCAGGGCCAGGGCGGGGGGCTCAGAGACCCAGTACTTC. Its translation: CASRARAGGSETQYF.

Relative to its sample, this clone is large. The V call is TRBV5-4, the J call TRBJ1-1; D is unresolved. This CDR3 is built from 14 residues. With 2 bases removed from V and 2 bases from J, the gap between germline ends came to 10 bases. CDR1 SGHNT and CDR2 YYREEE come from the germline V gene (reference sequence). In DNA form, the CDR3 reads TGTGCCAGCAGCTTTCTAGAGAAAAACACTGAAGCTTTCTTT. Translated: CASSFLEKNTEAFF.

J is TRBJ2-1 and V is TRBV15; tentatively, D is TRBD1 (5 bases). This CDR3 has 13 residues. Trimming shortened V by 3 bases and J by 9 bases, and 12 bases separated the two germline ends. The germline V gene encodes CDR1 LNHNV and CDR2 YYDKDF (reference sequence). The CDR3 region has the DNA TGTGCCACCAGCAGGTACAGGTTCGGTGAGCAGTTCTTC. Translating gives CATSRYRFGEQFF.

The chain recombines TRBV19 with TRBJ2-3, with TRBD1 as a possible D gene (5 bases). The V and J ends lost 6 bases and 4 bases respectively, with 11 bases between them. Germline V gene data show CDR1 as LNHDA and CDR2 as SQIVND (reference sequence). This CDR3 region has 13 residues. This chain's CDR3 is CASRTVGADTQYF. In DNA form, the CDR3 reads TGTGCCAGTAGGACGGTAGGGGCAGATACGCAGTATTTT. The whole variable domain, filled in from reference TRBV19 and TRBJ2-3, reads DGGITQSPKYLFRKEGQNVTLSCEQNLNHDAMYWYRQDPGQGLRLIYYSQIVNDFQKGDIAEGYSVSREKKESFPLTVTSAQKNPTAFYLCASRTVGADTQYFGPGTRLTVL.

The CDR3 DNA is TGTGCCAGCAGCCGACTAGCGGGGGGGCAGGAGACCCAGTACTTC. This codes for CASSRLAGGQETQYF. This chain uses TRBV7-6 with TRBJ2-5, with 14 positions matching TRBD2. Trimming cost V 5 bases and J 5 bases; bases outside gene matches: 4. CDR1 is SGHVS and CDR2 is FNYEAQ in the germline V gene. This CDR3 comprises 15 residues.

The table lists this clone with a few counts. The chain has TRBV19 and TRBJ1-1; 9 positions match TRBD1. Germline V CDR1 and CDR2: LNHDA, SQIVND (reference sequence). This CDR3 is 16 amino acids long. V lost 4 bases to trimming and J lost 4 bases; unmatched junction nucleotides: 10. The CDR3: CASSTVNDRGGTEAFF. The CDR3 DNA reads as TGTGCCAGTAGTACTGTTAATGACAGGGGGGGCACTGAAGCTTTCTTT.

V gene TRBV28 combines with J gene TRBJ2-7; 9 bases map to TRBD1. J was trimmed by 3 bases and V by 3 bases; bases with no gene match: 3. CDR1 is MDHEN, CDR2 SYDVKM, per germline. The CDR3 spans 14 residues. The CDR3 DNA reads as TGTGCCAGCAGTTTGGGACAGGGTGGCTACGAGCAGTACTTC. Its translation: CASSLGQGGYEQYF.

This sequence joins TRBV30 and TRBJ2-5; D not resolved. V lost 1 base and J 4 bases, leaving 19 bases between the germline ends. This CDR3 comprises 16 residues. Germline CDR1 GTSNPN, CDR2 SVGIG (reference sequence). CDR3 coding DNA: TGTGCCTGGAGTGACGCCCGTGGGCCCACGAGAGAGACCCAGTACTTC. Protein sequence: CAWSDARGPTRETQYF.

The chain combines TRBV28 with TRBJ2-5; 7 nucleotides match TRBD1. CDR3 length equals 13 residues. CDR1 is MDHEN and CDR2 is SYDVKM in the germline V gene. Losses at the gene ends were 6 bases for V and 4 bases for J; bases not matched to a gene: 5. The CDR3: CASSRQGSETQYF. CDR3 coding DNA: TGTGCCAGCAGCCGACAGGGTTCAGAGACCCAGTACTTC.

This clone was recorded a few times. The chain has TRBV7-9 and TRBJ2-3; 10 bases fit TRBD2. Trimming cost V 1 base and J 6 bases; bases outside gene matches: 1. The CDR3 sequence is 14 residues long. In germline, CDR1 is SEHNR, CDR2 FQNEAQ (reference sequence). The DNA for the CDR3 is TGTGCCAGCAGCTTAGAGACTAGCGGGGATACGCAGTATTTT. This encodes CASSLETSGDTQYF.

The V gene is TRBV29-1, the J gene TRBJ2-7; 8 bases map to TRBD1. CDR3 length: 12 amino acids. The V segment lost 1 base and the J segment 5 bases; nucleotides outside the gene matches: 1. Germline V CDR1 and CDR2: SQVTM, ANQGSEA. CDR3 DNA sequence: TGCAGCGTTGAAGGACAGGGGAACGAGCAGTACGTC. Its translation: CSVEGQGNEQYV.

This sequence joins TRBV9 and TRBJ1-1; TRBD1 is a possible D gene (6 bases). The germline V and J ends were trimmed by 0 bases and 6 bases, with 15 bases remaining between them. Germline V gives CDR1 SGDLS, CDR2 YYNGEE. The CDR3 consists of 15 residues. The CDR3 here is CASSVGGGRGSEAFF. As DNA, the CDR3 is TGTGCCAGCAGCGTAGGGGGGGGGCGGGGCTCTGAAGCTTTCTTT. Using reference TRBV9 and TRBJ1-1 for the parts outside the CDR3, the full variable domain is DSGVTQTPKHLITATGQRVTLRCSPRSGDLSVYWYQQSLDQGLQFLIQYYNGEERAKGNILERFSAQQFPDLHSELNLSSLELGDSALYFCASSVGGGRGSEAFFGQGTRLTVV.

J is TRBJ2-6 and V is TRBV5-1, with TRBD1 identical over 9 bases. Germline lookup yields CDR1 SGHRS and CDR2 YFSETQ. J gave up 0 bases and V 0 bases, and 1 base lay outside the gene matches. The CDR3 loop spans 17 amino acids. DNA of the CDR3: TGCGCCAGCAGCTTGGCGACAGGGGGCTCTGGGGCCAACGTCCTGACTTTC. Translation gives CASSLATGGSGANVLTF.

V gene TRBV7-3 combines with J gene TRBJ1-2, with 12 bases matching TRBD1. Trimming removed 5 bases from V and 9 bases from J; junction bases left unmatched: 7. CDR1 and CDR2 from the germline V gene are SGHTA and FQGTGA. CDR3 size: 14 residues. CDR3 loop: CASSPVGTGGRYTF. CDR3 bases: TGTGCCAGCAGCCCCGTCGGGACAGGGGGCCGCTACACCTTC.

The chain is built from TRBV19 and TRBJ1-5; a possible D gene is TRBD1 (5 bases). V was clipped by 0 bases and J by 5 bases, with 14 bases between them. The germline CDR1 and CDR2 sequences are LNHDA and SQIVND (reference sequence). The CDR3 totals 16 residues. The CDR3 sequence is CASSIDPQGIHQPQHF. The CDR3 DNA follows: TGTGCCAGTAGTATAGATCCCCAGGGTATCCATCAGCCCCAGCATTTT.

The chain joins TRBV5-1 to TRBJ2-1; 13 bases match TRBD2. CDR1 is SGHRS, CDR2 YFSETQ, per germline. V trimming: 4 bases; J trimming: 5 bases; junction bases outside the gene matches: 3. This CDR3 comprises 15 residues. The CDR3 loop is CASSRTSGGHNEQFF. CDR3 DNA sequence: TGCGCCAGCAGCCGGACTAGCGGGGGTCACAATGAGCAGTTCTTC.

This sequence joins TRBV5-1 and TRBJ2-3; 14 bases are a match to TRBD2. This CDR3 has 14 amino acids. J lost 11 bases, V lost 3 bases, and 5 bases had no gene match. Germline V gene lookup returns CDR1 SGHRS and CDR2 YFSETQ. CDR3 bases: TGCGCCAGCAGCTCCGGGACTAGCGGGGGTAAGCAGTATTTT. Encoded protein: CASSSGTSGGKQYF.